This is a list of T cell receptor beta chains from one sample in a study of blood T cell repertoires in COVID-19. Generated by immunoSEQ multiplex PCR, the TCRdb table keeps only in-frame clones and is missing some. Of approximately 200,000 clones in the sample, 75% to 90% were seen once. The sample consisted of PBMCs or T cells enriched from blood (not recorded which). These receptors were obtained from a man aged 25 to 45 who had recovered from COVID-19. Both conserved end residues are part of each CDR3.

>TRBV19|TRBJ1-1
CASSKQALNTEAFF
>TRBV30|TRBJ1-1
CAWSIGTGGFEAFF
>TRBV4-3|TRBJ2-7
CASSQDRPSGSGEQYF
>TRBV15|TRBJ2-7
CATSSSATGGSEQYF
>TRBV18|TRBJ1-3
CASSPGRTGNTIYF
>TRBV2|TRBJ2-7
CASSDGLAELEQYF
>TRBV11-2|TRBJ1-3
CASSLGQISGNTIYF
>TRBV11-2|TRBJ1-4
CASSLETGTNEKLFF
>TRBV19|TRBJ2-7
CASSAGPTYEQYF
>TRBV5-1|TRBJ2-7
CASSLRPGQGNYEQYF
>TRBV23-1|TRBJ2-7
CASSQSHLYYEQYF
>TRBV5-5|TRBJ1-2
CASRATYSGGDGYTF
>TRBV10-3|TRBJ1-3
CAITPGEIVGNTIYF
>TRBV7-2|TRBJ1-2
CASSLDPTAAYGYTF
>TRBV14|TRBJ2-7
CASSQEIFSEQYF
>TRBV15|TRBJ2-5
CATSRGRLASTGETQYF
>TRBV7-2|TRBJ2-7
CASSAMGQGLAGAPYEQYF
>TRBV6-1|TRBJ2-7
CASSETGYEQYF
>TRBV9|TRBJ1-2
CASMGGWYGYTF
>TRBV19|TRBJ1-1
CASSKDQGLGTEAFF
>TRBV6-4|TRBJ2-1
CASSGASGGYNEQFF
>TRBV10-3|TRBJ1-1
CAISPGNTEAFF
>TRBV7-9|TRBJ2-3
CASSLRLAVFTDTQYF
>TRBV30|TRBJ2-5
CAWSGGLETQYF
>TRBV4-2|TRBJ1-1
CASSQLGAGNTEAFF
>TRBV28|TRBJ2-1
CASSLPPNLEQFF
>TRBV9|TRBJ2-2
CASSPYYTGELFF
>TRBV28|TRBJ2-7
CASRSNKGGQHYEQYF